The source of this TCR beta chain is a study of PD-L1 blockade in urothelial cancer. Trimming left V 0 bases short and J 3 bases short, with 12 bases between. This CDR3 comprises 15 residues. CDR1 KGHSH and CDR2 LQKENI come from the germline V gene. Method: immunoSEQ multiplex PCR; TCRdb's copy keeps in-frame clones and lacks some. The sample lists some 29,000 clones; more than 75% were seen once. The source material was PBMCs, sampled around atezolizumab (anti-PD-L1) treatment. This TCR derives from a man aged 50 or older with urothelial cancer. The chain carries TRBV18 and TRBJ2-7, with D hard to call. CDR3 amino acids: CASSPPTGWNYEQYF. As DNA, the CDR3 is TGTGCCAGCTCACCACCGACTGGTTGGAACTACGAGCAGTACTTC.